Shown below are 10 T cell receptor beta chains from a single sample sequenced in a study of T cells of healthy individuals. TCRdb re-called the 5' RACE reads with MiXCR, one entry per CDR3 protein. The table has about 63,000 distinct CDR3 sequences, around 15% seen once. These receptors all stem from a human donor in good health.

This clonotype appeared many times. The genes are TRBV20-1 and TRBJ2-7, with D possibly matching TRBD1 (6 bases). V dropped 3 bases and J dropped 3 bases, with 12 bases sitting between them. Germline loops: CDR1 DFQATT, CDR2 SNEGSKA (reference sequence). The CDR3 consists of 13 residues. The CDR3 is CSASSQGIYEQYF. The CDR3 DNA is TGCAGTGCTAGCTCTCAGGGGATCTACGAGCAGTACTTC.

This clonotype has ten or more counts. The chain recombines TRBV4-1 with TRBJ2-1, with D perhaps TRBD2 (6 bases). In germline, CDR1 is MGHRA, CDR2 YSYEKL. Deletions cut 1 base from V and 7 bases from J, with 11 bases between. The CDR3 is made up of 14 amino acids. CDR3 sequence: CASSQASVGNEQFF. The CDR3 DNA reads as TGCGCCAGCAGCCAAGCTAGCGTGGGGAATGAGCAGTTCTTC.

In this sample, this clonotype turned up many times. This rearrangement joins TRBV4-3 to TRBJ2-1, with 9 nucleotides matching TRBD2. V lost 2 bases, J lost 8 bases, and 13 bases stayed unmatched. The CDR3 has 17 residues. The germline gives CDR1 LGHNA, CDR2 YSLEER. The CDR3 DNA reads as TGCGCCAGCAGCCAATCGGGGGCGGGAGGGATGCGGCATGAGCAGTTCTTC. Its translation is CASSQSGAGGMRHEQFF.

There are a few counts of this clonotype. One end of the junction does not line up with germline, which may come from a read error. The CDR3 loop is CASSLGGGPVF. CDR3 coding DNA: TGTGCCAGCAGCTTGGGGGGGGGGCCTGTTTTC. This rearrangement joins TRBV5-5 to TRBJ2-5, with D tentatively TRBD2 (7 bases). CDR1 is SGHKS and CDR2 is YYEKEE in the germline V gene (reference sequence). The CDR3 loop spans 11 amino acids.

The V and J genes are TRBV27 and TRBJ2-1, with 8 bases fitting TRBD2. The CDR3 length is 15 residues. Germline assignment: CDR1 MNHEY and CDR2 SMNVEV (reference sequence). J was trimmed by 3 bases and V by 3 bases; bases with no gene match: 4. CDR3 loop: CASSFRSGDYNEQFF. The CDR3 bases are TGTGCCAGCAGTTTCCGTAGCGGGGACTACAATGAGCAGTTCTTC.

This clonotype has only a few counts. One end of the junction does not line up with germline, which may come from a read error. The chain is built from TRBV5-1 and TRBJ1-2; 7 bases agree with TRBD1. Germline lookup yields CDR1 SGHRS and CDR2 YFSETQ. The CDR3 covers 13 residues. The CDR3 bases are TGCGCCAGCAGCTTCGGACAGGCCCATGGCTACAACTTC. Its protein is CASSFGQAHGYNF.

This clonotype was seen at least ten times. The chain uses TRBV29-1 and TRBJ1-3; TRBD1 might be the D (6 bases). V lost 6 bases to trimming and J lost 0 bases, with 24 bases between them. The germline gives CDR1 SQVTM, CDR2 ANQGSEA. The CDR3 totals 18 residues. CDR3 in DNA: TGCAGCGTGAAAGGGGACACGCAACGGAGCAGCTCTGGAAACACCATATATTTT. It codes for CSVKGDTQRSSSGNTIYF.

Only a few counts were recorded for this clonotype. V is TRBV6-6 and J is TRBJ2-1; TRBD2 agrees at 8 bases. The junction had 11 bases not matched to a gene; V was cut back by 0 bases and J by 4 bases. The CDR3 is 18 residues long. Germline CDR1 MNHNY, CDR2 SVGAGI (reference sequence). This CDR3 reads CASSYSNVAGGIYNEQFF. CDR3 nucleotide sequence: TGTGCCAGCAGTTACTCTAACGTTGCGGGGGGAATTTACAATGAGCAGTTCTTC.

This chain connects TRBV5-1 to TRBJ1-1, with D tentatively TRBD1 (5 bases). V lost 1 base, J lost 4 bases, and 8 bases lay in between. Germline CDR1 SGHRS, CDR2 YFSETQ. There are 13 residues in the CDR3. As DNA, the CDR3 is TGCGCCAGCAGCTTGAGAGGGACCACTGAAGCTTTCTTT. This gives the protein CASSLRGTTEAFF.

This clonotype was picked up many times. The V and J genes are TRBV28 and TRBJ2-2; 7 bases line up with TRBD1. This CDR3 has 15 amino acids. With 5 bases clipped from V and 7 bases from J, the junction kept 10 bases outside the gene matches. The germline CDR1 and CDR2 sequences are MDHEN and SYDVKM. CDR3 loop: CASSTARDSSGELFF. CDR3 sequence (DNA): TGTGCCAGCAGTACAGCCCGGGACAGTAGCGGGGAGCTGTTTTTT.